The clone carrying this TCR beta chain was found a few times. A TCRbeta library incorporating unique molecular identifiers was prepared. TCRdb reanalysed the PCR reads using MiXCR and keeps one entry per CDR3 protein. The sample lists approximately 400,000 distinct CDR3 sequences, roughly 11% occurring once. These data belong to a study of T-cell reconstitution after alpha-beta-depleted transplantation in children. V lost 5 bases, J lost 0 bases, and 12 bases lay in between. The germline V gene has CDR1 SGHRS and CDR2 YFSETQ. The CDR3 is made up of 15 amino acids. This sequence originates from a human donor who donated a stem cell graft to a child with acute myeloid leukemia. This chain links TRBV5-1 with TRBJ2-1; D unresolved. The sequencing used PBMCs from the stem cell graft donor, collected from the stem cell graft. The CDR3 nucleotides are TGCGCCAGCAGACCAGACGCGAGCTCCTACAATGAGCAGTTCTTC. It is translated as CASRPDASSYNEQFF. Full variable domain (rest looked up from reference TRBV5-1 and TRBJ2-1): KAGVTQTPRYLIKTRGQQVTLSCSPISGHRSVSWYQQTPGQGLQFLFEYFSETQRNKGNFPGRFSGRQFSNSRSEMNVSTLELGDSALYLCASRPDASSYNEQFFGPGTRLTVL.